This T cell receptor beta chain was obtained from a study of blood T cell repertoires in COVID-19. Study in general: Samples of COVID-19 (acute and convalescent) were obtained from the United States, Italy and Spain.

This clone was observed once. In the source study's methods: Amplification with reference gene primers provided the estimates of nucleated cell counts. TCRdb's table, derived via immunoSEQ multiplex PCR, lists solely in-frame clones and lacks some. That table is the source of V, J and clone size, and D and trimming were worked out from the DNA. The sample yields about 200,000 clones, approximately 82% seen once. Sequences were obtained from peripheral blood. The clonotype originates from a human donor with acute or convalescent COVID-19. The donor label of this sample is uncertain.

CDR3 bases: TGTGCCAGCAGCGTACGGCCCGACAGCTACAATGAGCAGTTCTTC. Translating it yields CASSVRPDSYNEQFF. The chain recombines TRBV9 with TRBJ2-1; TRBD1 is a possible D gene (5 bases). The V and J ends lost 1 base and 3 bases respectively, with 11 bases between them. The CDR3 is 15 residues long. The germline CDR1 and CDR2 sequences are SGDLS and YYNGEE.